This is a list of T cell receptor beta chains from one sample in a study of vaccination and CD4 T cells after COVID-19. These receptors have no identified antigens. TCRdb recomputed calls from the PCR reads with MiXCR, one row per CDR3 protein. In the table there are fewer than 3,000 distinct CDR3 sequences, about 18% of which are singletons. Source material: CD4+ T cells from blood, cultured in vitro. The source is a human donor in good health. Each CDR3 is given with its conserved first and last residue. Fields, in order: D gene, V gene, J gene, clone size, CDR3 protein, CDR3 DNA. D genes are given only for firm matches. Clone size, where shown, is once, few, many, or a class for clones that have expanded.

D: TRBD1
V: TRBV12-3/TRBV12-4
J: TRBJ2-1
size: .
CDR3: CASSLGEGGGEQFF
DNA: TGTGCCAGCAGTCTCGGGGAAGGGGGCGGTGAGCAGTTCTTC

D: TRBD1
V: TRBV2
J: TRBJ2-2
size: .
CDR3: CASSEDRGANTGELFF
DNA: TGTGCCAGCAGTGAGGACAGGGGGGCGAACACCGGGGAGCTGTTTTTT

D: .
V: TRBV20-1
J: TRBJ2-7
size: .
CDR3: CSVSRDWAGSYEQYF
DNA: TGCAGTGTTTCAAGGGACTGGGCGGGCTCCTACGAGCAGTACTTC

D: .
V: TRBV24-1
J: TRBJ2-7
size: .
CDR3: CATSDSDGSYEQYF
DNA: TGTGCCACCAGTGATTCGGACGGGTCCTACGAGCAGTACTTC

D: TRBD1
V: TRBV7-9
J: TRBJ2-6
size: .
CDR3: CASSIQGASGANVLTF
DNA: TGTGCCAGCAGCATACAGGGGGCCTCTGGGGCCAACGTCCTGACTTTC

D: .
V: TRBV28
J: TRBJ1-3
size: .
CDR3: CASTNGAFLSGNTIYF
DNA: TGTGCCAGCACAAATGGGGCGTTCCTCTCTGGAAACACCATATATTTT

D: .
V: TRBV18
J: TRBJ1-6
size: .
CDR3: CASSQENSPLHF
DNA: TGTGCCAGCTCACAGGAAAATTCACCCCTCCACTTT

D: TRBD1
V: TRBV7-2
J: TRBJ2-7
size: medium-sized
CDR3: CASSTRQGEYEQYF
DNA: TGTGCCAGCAGCACCCGACAGGGGGAGTACGAGCAGTACTTC

D: .
V: TRBV12-3/TRBV12-4
J: TRBJ1-5
size: few
CDR3: CASSLGGGWPPQHF
DNA: TGTGCCAGCAGTTTAGGCGGAGGCTGGCCGCCCCAGCATTTT

D: .
V: TRBV19
J: TRBJ2-5
size: few
CDR3: CASSIGGRIAGETQYF
DNA: TGTGCCAGTAGTATAGGGGGACGGATTGCGGGGGAGACCCAGTACTTC

D: TRBD1
V: TRBV6-1
J: TRBJ1-2
size: medium-sized
CDR3: CASSEADRAVF
DNA: TGTGCCAGCAGTGAAGCGGACAGGGCGGTCTTC

D: .
V: TRBV7-9
J: TRBJ1-2
size: medium-sized
CDR3: CASSSWPRDYGYTF
DNA: TGTGCCAGCAGCTCCTGGCCTAGGGACTATGGCTACACCTTC

D: TRBD1
V: TRBV18
J: TRBJ2-3
size: .
CDR3: CASSRDRATDTQYF
DNA: TGTGCCAGCTCTCGAGACAGGGCCACAGATACGCAGTATTTT

D: .
V: TRBV20-1
J: TRBJ2-5
size: medium-sized
CDR3: CSARSGTSGETQYF
DNA: TGCAGTGCTAGATCCGGGACTTCGGGGGAGACCCAGTACTTC

D: TRBD1
V: TRBV10-3
J: TRBJ1-1
size: medium-sized
CDR3: CAIRATGGRTEAFF
DNA: TGTGCCATCAGGGCCACAGGGGGACGCACTGAAGCTTTCTTT

D: .
V: TRBV19
J: TRBJ2-3
size: .
CDR3: CASSMSSDTQYF
DNA: TGTGCCAGTAGTATGAGCTCAGATACGCAGTATTTT

D: TRBD2
V: TRBV20-1
J: TRBJ2-3
size: medium-sized
CDR3: CSARNAGGPGTQYF
DNA: TGCAGTGCTAGAAATGCGGGGGGGCCTGGTACGCAGTATTTT

D: .
V: TRBV28
J: TRBJ1-1
size: few
CDR3: CASSFQLNTEAFF
DNA: TGTGCCAGCAGTTTCCAGCTGAACACTGAAGCTTTCTTT

D: .
V: TRBV20-1
J: TRBJ2-3
size: medium-sized
CDR3: CSATLPGRRTDTQYF
DNA: TGCAGTGCTACCCTACCGGGCCGCCGCACAGATACGCAGTATTTT

D: .
V: TRBV20-1
J: TRBJ2-5
size: few
CDR3: CSARRGEETQYF
DNA: TGCAGTGCTAGACGCGGGGAAGAGACCCAGTACTTC

D: TRBD1
V: TRBV7-9
J: TRBJ2-1
size: few
CDR3: CASSRRGGQGNLGGNEQFF
DNA: TGTGCCAGCAGCCGAAGGGGCGGACAGGGGAACTTAGGCGGCAATGAGCAGTTCTTC

D: TRBD1
V: TRBV7-7
J: TRBJ2-1
size: .
CDR3: CASRGQGVYNEQFF
DNA: TGTGCTAGCAGGGGACAGGGGGTCTACAATGAGCAGTTCTTC

D: TRBD1
V: TRBV10-2
J: TRBJ2-7
size: few
CDR3: CASSGGTGGDEQYF
DNA: TGCGCCAGCAGTGGGGGGACAGGGGGAGACGAGCAGTACTTC

D: TRBD1
V: TRBV20-1
J: TRBJ1-1
size: large
CDR3: CSARLAGQGGNTEAFF
DNA: TGCAGTGCTAGATTGGCGGGACAGGGGGGAAACACTGAAGCTTTCTTT

D: .
V: TRBV7-6
J: TRBJ1-1
size: .
CDR3: CASSLQTRNTEAFF
DNA: TGTGCCAGCAGTTTACAGACTAGGAACACTGAAGCTTTCTTT

D: TRBD1
V: TRBV5-1
J: TRBJ2-7
size: .
CDR3: CASSLVRTGAEQYF
DNA: TGCGCCAGCAGCTTAGTAAGGACAGGGGCCGAGCAGTACTTC

D: .
V: TRBV18
J: TRBJ1-6
size: large
CDR3: CASSPEGLNSPLHF
DNA: TGTGCCAGCTCACCAGAGGGGCTTAATTCACCCCTCCACTTT

D: TRBD1
V: TRBV7-9
J: TRBJ2-5
size: few
CDR3: CASSLNIQGAIGETQYF
DNA: TGTGCCAGCAGCTTAAATATACAGGGGGCGATTGGTGAGACCCAGTACTTC

D: .
V: TRBV18
J: TRBJ2-3
size: .
CDR3: CASSPGLSTDTQYF
DNA: TGTGCCAGCTCACCAGGTTTAAGCACAGATACGCAGTATTTT

D: .
V: TRBV4-2
J: TRBJ1-2
size: few
CDR3: CASESDSYGYTF
DNA: TGTGCCAGCGAATCAGACAGCTATGGCTACACCTTC

D: .
V: TRBV4-1
J: TRBJ2-7
size: .
CDR3: CASSPARGATYEQYF
DNA: TGCGCCAGCAGCCCAGCGAGGGGGGCAACCTACGAGCAGTACTTC

D: TRBD1
V: TRBV2
J: TRBJ1-2
size: .
CDR3: CASGTTGVYGYTF
DNA: TGTGCCAGCGGGACAACAGGGGTCTATGGCTACACCTTC

D: TRBD1
V: TRBV30
J: TRBJ1-4
size: .
CDR3: CAWSRQGEKLFF
DNA: TGTGCCTGGAGTCGACAGGGGGAAAAACTGTTTTTT

D: .
V: TRBV10-3
J: TRBJ1-3
size: few
CDR3: CAIRRGDTIYF
DNA: TGTGCCATCCGACGTGGGGACACCATATATTTT

D: .
V: TRBV18
J: TRBJ1-5
size: .
CDR3: CASSNGQGSNQPQHF
DNA: TGTGCCAGCTCAAACGGGCAGGGGTCCAATCAGCCCCAGCATTTT

D: .
V: TRBV7-9
J: TRBJ1-5
size: medium-sized
CDR3: CASSVQGSGPQHF
DNA: TGTGCCAGCAGCGTACAGGGCTCTGGACCCCAGCATTTT

D: .
V: TRBV19
J: TRBJ1-2
size: few
CDR3: CASRTTGAGPNYGYTF
DNA: TGTGCCAGTAGGACAACCGGGGCCGGACCTAACTATGGCTACACCTTC

D: .
V: TRBV7-9
J: TRBJ1-1
size: medium-sized
CDR3: CASSTQGNTEAFF
DNA: TGTGCCAGCAGCACACAGGGAAACACTGAAGCTTTCTTT

D: .
V: TRBV14
J: TRBJ1-2
size: .
CDR3: CASSQVQSSGYTF
DNA: TGTGCCAGCAGCCAAGTACAGTCTAGTGGCTACACCTTC

D: .
V: TRBV6-2/TRBV6-3
J: TRBJ2-7
size: few
CDR3: CASSTPTLYEQYF
DNA: TGTGCCAGCAGTACCCCTACTCTCTACGAGCAGTACTTC

D: TRBD1
V: TRBV7-9
J: TRBJ1-1
size: medium-sized
CDR3: CASSSLDRPNTEAFF
DNA: TGTGCCAGCAGCTCGTTGGACAGGCCGAACACTGAAGCTTTCTTT